Listed here is a single T cell receptor beta chain. Its antigen is unknown. These data are taken from a study of T cell responses to AZD1222 COVID-19 vaccine. Study-level results: Among vaccine-associated CD4 TCRs, coverage spanned spike, with dominance at 160-218 and 743-854. Close to half of spike-specific TCRs reportedly recognize unmutated variant regions.

V was trimmed by 0 bases and J by 12 bases, leaving 19 bases between them. Germline V gene lookup returns CDR1 SGDLS and CDR2 YYNGEE. The CDR3 covers 15 residues. Measured with immunoSEQ multiplex PCR; TCRdb has only the in-frame clones, and not every one. Altogether about 160,000 clones are present, 80% to 90% being singletons, with the ten largest covering 4.5% to 6.5%. This chain links TRBV9 with TRBJ2-1; D is possibly TRBD2 (5 bases). This TCR was recovered from an adult in good health. The sequenced sample was peripheral blood, obtained on day 0 of AZD1222 vaccination. The CDR3 reads CASSVAGTDLLGQFF. The CDR3 nucleotides are TGTGCCAGCAGCGTAGCGGGAACGGATTTATTAGGGCAGTTCTTC.